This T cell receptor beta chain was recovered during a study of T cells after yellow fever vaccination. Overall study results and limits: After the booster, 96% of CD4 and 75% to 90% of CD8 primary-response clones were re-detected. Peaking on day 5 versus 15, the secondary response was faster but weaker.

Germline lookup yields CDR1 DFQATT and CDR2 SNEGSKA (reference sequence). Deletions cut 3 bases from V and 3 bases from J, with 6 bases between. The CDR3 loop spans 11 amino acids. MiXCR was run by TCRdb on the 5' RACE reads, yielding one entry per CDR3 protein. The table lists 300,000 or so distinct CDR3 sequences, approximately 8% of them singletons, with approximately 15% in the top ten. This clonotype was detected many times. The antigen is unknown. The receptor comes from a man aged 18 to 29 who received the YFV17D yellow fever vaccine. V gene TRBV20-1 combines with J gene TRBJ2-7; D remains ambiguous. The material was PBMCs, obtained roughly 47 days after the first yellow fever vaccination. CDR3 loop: CSASSGYEQYF. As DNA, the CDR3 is TGCAGTGCTAGTTCAGGCTACGAGCAGTACTTC.